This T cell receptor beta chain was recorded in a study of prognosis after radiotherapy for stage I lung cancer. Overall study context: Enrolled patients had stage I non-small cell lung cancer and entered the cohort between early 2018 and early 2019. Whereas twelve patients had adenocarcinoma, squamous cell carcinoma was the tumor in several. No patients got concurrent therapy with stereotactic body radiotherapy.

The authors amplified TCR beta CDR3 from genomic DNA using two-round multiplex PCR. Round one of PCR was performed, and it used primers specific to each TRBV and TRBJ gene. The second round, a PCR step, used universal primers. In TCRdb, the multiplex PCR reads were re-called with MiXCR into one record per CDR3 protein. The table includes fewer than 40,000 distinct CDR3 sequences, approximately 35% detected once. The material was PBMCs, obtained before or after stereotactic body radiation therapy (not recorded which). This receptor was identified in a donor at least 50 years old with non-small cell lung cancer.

CDR3 in DNA: TGTGCCAGCAGCTTGGGATACACTGAAGCTTTCTTT. Translating gives CASSLGYTEAFF. The J gene is TRBJ1-1, the V gene TRBV7-8; D unclear. CDR1 and CDR2 (germline): SGHVS, FQNEAQ. The CDR3 consists of 12 residues. Trimming removed 3 bases from V and 3 bases from J, with 5 bases in between.